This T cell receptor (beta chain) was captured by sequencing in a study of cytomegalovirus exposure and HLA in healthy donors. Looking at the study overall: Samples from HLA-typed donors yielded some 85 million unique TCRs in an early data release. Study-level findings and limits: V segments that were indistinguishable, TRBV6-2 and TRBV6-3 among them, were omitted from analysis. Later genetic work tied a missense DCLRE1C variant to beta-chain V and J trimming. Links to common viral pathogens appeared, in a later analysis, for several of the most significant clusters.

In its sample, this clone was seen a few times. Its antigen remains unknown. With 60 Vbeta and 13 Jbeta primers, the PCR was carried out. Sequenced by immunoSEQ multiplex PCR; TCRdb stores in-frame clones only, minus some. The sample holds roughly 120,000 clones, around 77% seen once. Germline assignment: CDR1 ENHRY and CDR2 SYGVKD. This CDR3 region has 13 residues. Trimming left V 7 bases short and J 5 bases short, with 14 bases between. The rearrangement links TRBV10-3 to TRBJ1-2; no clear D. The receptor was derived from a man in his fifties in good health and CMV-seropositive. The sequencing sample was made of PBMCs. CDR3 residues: CAITPREEYGYTF. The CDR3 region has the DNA TGTGCCATCACCCCGAGAGAGGAGTATGGCTACACCTTC.